Listed below are T cell receptor beta chains from one sample, sequenced in a study of T cells in Graves' hyperthyroidism and ophthalmopathy. Using its own MiXCR run on the multiplex PCR reads, TCRdb lists one record per CDR3 protein. The table has around 490,000 distinct CDR3 sequences, 20% seen once. Specimen: blood. These receptors were collected from a man aged 35 to 55 with Graves' ophthalmopathy. Both conserved end residues are part of each CDR3. A D gene is named only where the DNA matches it firmly. Clone size is shown for a subset of rows, as once, few, many or a class of expanded clone.

J gene,D gene,V gene,clone size,CDR3 DNA,CDR3 protein
TRBJ1-3,.,TRBV7-9,once,TGTGCCAGCAGCTGGGGCATGATCGGAAACACCATATATTTT,CASSWGMIGNTIYF
TRBJ2-7,.,TRBV28,many,TGTGCCAGCAGTTTATGGGGACGGATTAGAGAGCAGTACTTC,CASSLWGRIREQYF
TRBJ1-2,TRBD1,TRBV9,.,TGTGCCAGCAGCCCAAGGCAGGGGGGTGGCTACACCTTC,CASSPRQGGGYTF
TRBJ2-3,.,TRBV7-9,many,TGTGCCAGCAGCTTAGGTGATCTGATGACGCAGTATTTT,CASSLGDLMTQYF
TRBJ1-1,.,TRBV2,many,TGTGCCAGCAGTGAGGCGGCTGAAGCTTTCTTT,CASSEAAEAFF
TRBJ2-1,.,TRBV6-1,few,TGTGCCAGCAGTGTCGTACAGTACAATGAGCAGTTCTTC,CASSVVQYNEQFF
TRBJ2-1,.,TRBV3-1,many,TGTGCCAGCAGCCAATTCGTTCTGGGTGAGCAGTTCTTC,CASSQFVLGEQFF
TRBJ1-2,.,TRBV12-3/TRBV12-4,few,TGTGCCAGCAGTTCCAGGGGTTCTAACTATGGCTACACCTTC,CASSSRGSNYGYTF
TRBJ2-7,.,TRBV30,many,TGTGCCTGGAGTCCTTCATGGGGTTACGAGCAGTACTTC,CAWSPSWGYEQYF
TRBJ2-7,.,TRBV30,few,TGTGCCTGGAGACGGGTGGGGGCTGGGTTCGAGCAGTACTTC,CAWRRVGAGFEQYF
TRBJ2-7,.,TRBV27,.,TGTGCCAGCAGTTTACGTTCCGACTACTACGAGCAGTACTTC,CASSLRSDYYEQYF
TRBJ2-1,TRBD2,TRBV11-2,many,TGTGCCAGCAGCCCAGGGGTCGGACTAGCGGGACGGGATGAGCAGTTCTTC,CASSPGVGLAGRDEQFF
TRBJ2-1,.,TRBV5-1,.,TGCGCCAGCAGCTCGGCCAACAGGGCGTATGAGCAGTTCTTC,CASSSANRAYEQFF
TRBJ1-2,TRBD1,TRBV7-8,few,TGTGCCAGCAGCGTCACAGGGGGGGGTACTGGCTACACCTTC,CASSVTGGGTGYTF
TRBJ2-4,.,TRBV11-3,.,TGTGCCAGCAGCTTACATTCTGGGGTGGCCATTCAGTACTTC,CASSLHSGVAIQYF
TRBJ2-2,TRBD2,TRBV24-1,few,TGTGCCACCAGTGATGCCCCGGGACTAGCGGGAGCGGGTACCGGGGAGCTGTTTTTT,CATSDAPGLAGAGTGELFF
TRBJ2-5,TRBD1,TRBV6-5,.,TGTACCAGCAGTTACAGGGGGCTTGTAGAGACCCAGTACTTC,CTSSYRGLVETQYF
TRBJ2-1,TRBD2,TRBV20-1,few,TGCAGTGCTAGAGAAGGAGCGGGGGGGACGGGGTCCTACAATGAGCAGTTCTTC,CSAREGAGGTGSYNEQFF
TRBJ2-1,TRBD1,TRBV7-3,.,TGTGCCAGCAGCTTTGGGCAGGGGGCAGAAGAGCAGTTCTTC,CASSFGQGAEEQFF
TRBJ1-2,TRBD1,TRBV19,once,TGTGCCAGTAGTACATTAACAGGGGATTATGGCTACACCTTC,CASSTLTGDYGYTF
TRBJ2-3,.,TRBV29-1,.,TGCAGCGTTGAGGGCCACAGCACAGATACGCAGTATTTT,CSVEGHSTDTQYF
TRBJ2-3,TRBD1,TRBV19,few,TGTGCCAGTACTCCGGACAGGGGCTATACGCAGTATTTT,CASTPDRGYTQYF